Each of the 18 T cell receptor beta chains below was sequenced from the same sample in a study of memory CD4+ T cells and cytomegalovirus serostatus (dated by TCRdb to the late 2010s). Library construction relied on the immunoSEQ multiplex PCR assay. TCRdb holds this immuneACCESS table with in-frame rearrangements only. Some clones are missing; in checked studies, unresolved V genes explain under half, and the rest has no known cause. The sample table contains about 48,000 clones; only one count was recorded for roughly 78% of them. The top ten constitute around 0.77% of the sample. Single viable CD3+CD4+CD8-CD45RO+ cells were sorted as memory CD4+ T cells on a FACSAria II. Sequencing input: memory CD4+ T cells from blood. The receptors shown here come from an adult in good health and CMV-seronegative.

The CDR3 DNA sequence: TGTGCCAGCACCCTACACGGGGGGGTGGGATACGAGCAGTACTTC. It encodes CASTLHGGVGYEQYF. This chain connects TRBV2 to TRBJ2-7, with 8 bases matching TRBD2. This CDR3 region has 15 residues. V trimming: 7 bases; J trimming: 4 bases; junction bases outside the gene matches: 12. CDR1 is SNHLY and CDR2 is FYNNEI in the germline V gene.

CDR3 in DNA: TGTGCCAGCAGTGAACAGGGACAGGGCTACGAGCAGTACTTC. Encoded protein: CASSEQGQGYEQYF. The chain employs TRBV2 and TRBJ2-7; 9 bases fit TRBD1. The length of the CDR3 is 14 residues. V lost 2 bases to trimming and J lost 3 bases; unmatched junction nucleotides: 2. Germline assignment: CDR1 SNHLY and CDR2 FYNNEI.

The chain's CDR3 is CASSLDGGGPHGYTF. The DNA of the CDR3 is TGTGCCAGCAGCTTGGATGGGGGAGGGCCTCATGGCTACACCTTC. V usage is TRBV5-6 and J usage is TRBJ1-2; possible D gene TRBD1, 5 bases. This CDR3 region has 15 residues. The ends were cut back, 0 bases at V and 6 bases at J, with 15 bases in the middle. From germline, CDR1 is SGHDT and CDR2 YYEEEE.

The genes are TRBV27 and TRBJ2-5; D gene ambiguous. The CDR3 totals 15 residues. V was trimmed by 2 bases and J by 7 bases, leaving 17 bases between them. Germline CDR1 MNHEY, CDR2 SMNVEV (reference sequence). The DNA of the CDR3 is TGTGCCAGCAGTTTAGCAGGCAGCCTAAGAATGACCCAGTACTTC. This gives the protein CASSLAGSLRMTQYF.

In its sample, this clone was seen a few times. This chain links TRBV10-1 with TRBJ2-7; 10 bases map to TRBD2. With 5 bases clipped from V and 0 bases from J, the junction kept 7 bases outside the gene matches. Germline values: CDR1 WNHNN, CDR2 SYGVQD (reference sequence). There are 16 residues in the CDR3. The CDR3 loop is CASSPSGSSPSYEQYF. For the CDR3, the DNA is TGCGCCAGCAGTCCTAGCGGGAGCTCCCCCTCCTACGAGCAGTACTTC.

V gene TRBV28 combines with J gene TRBJ1-2, with D maybe TRBD1 (5 bases). This CDR3 comprises 17 residues. CDR1 and CDR2 from the germline V gene are MDHEN and SYDVKM. V dropped 6 bases and J dropped 4 bases, with 24 bases sitting between them. CDR3 protein: CASSHARVRGRPYGYTF. CDR3 bases: TGTGCCAGCAGCCACGCACGGGTTCGGGGCAGACCCTATGGCTACACCTTC.

The chain has TRBV7-2 and TRBJ1-4; D is perhaps TRBD1 (5 bases). Germline assignment: CDR1 SGHTA and CDR2 FQGNSA. V was clipped by 7 bases and J by 8 bases, with 23 bases between them. The CDR3 length is 16 residues. CDR3 protein: CASTSRGDGRGEKLFF. For the CDR3, the DNA is TGTGCCAGCACCTCAAGGGGCGACGGGCGGGGGGAAAAACTGTTTTTT.

The CDR3 region has the DNA TGTGCCAGCAGGGCCATGGGAACCATGAACACTGAAGCTTTCTTT. Its protein is CASRAMGTMNTEAFF. The J gene is TRBJ1-1, the V gene TRBV2; D unclear. Trimming shortened V by 6 bases and J by 0 bases, and 14 bases separated the two germline ends. CDR1 SNHLY and CDR2 FYNNEI come from the germline V gene. The CDR3 sequence is 15 residues long.

This clone was detected a few times. The chain couples TRBV6-1 to TRBJ1-1; D uncertain. The CDR3 is 10 residues long. V shed 6 bases and J shed 9 bases, with 8 bases lying between them. Per the germline V gene, CDR1 is MNHNS and CDR2 is SASEGT. The CDR3 DNA reads TGTGCCAGCAGGAACGTCAAAGCTTTCTTT. Protein: CASRNVKAFF.

This clone has only a few counts. This chain links TRBV2 with TRBJ1-2, with D uncertain. V was trimmed by 6 bases and J by 5 bases, leaving 10 bases between them. The length of the CDR3 is 12 residues. The germline V gene has CDR1 SNHLY and CDR2 FYNNEI. In nucleotides, the CDR3 is TGTGCCAGCAGCTACTATAGTTATGGCTACACCTTC. This encodes CASSYYSYGYTF.

The V and J genes are TRBV19 and TRBJ2-2; 8 bases fit TRBD2. The germline gives CDR1 LNHDA, CDR2 SQIVND (reference sequence). Germline trimming cut 3 bases from V and 4 bases from J; bases unmatched to any gene: 1. The CDR3 consists of 14 residues. CDR3 sequence (DNA): TGTGCCAGTAGTATTAGCGGGGTCACCGGGGAGCTGTTTTTT. Its translation is CASSISGVTGELFF.

This clone was seen a few times. Other DNA sequences in this specimen translate into the identical CDR3. The genes are TRBV7-9 and TRBJ1-2; D is unresolved. Germline V gives CDR1 SEHNR, CDR2 FQNEAQ (reference sequence). Trimming took off 5 bases at V and 5 bases at J, with 12 bases between the two ends. The CDR3 covers 13 residues. For the CDR3, the DNA is TGTGCCAGCAGCCCCGGAGCGGGGTATGGCTACACCTTC. Encoded protein: CASSPGAGYGYTF.

V usage is TRBV5-1 and J usage is TRBJ2-5, with a weak D call TRBD2 (6 bases). V lost 4 bases and J 2 bases, leaving 15 bases between the germline ends. This CDR3 spans 15 amino acids. The germline V gene encodes CDR1 SGHRS and CDR2 YFSETQ. CDR3 DNA sequence: TGCGCCAGCAGCCCGACCGTCGGGGGACAAGAGACCCAGTACTTC. Its translation is CASSPTVGGQETQYF.

The gene calls are TRBV11-2 and TRBJ2-1, with 8 nucleotides matching TRBD2. Per the germline V gene, CDR1 is SGHAT and CDR2 is FQNNGV. CDR3 length equals 15 residues. The trim removed 4 bases at V and 6 bases at J, leaving 8 bases unmatched. CDR3 amino acids: CASSYTTGGGNEQFF. Written as DNA, the CDR3 is TGTGCCAGCAGCTACACTACGGGAGGGGGCAATGAGCAGTTCTTC.

The chain is built from TRBV5-4 and TRBJ1-4; D gene uncertain. The V end was cut by 0 bases, the J end by 3 bases, with 6 bases between. The CDR3 runs to 14 residues. The germline V gene has CDR1 SGHNT and CDR2 YYREEE (reference sequence). The CDR3: CASSLGSSNEKLFF. The CDR3 nucleotides read TGTGCCAGCAGCTTGGGCAGTTCTAATGAAAAACTGTTTTTT.

This rearrangement joins TRBV18 to TRBJ1-2; D may be TRBD1 (5 bases). Trimming pared 4 bases from V and 5 bases from J, leaving 17 bases between. Germline lookup yields CDR1 KGHSH and CDR2 LQKENI. CDR3 length equals 15 residues. This CDR3 reads CASSQTGDRQYGYTF. DNA for the CDR3: TGTGCCAGCTCACAAACGGGGGACCGGCAGTATGGCTACACCTTC.

The chain recombines TRBV19 with TRBJ2-1; TRBD1 aligns across 8 bases. V trimming: 5 bases; J trimming: 3 bases; junction bases outside the gene matches: 9. Germline-derived CDR1 and CDR2 are LNHDA and SQIVND (reference sequence). The CDR3 sequence is 16 residues long. CDR3 amino acids: CASSASGTGHYNEQFF. The CDR3, as DNA: TGTGCCAGTAGTGCATCCGGGACAGGCCACTACAATGAGCAGTTCTTC.

The chain is built from TRBV6-6 and TRBJ1-4; D remains unclear. Deletions cut 2 bases from V and 8 bases from J, with 15 bases between. The CDR3 extends over 15 amino acids. Germline V gene data show CDR1 as MNHNY and CDR2 as SVGAGI (reference sequence). CDR3 in amino acids: CASSYGMEIVEKLFF. The CDR3 DNA is TGTGCCAGCAGTTACGGTATGGAGATAGTGGAAAAACTGTTTTTT.